A selection of T cell receptor beta chains follows, all from one sample in a study of cytomegalovirus exposure and HLA in healthy donors. Sequencing used immunoSEQ multiplex PCR; TCRdb keeps in-frame clones, though not all of them. This table has some 150,000 clones, 75% appearing once. Sequenced input: PBMCs. Every receptor here comes from a man aged 35 to 55 in good health and CMV-seronegative. Each CDR3 is given with its conserved first and last residue. Each record gives: V gene, J gene, clone size, D gene, CDR3 DNA, CDR3 protein. The D gene is left open where the match is weak. Clone sizes are given selectively: once, few, many, or a class where the clone is expanded.

>TRBV7-9|TRBJ1-2|-|-
TGTGCCAGCAGCTTAAGAATTACAGGGCTTAACTATGGCTACACCTTC
CASSLRITGLNYGYTF
>TRBV27|TRBJ1-1|-|-
TGTGCCAGCATAGGACAGATGAACACTGAAGCTTTCTTT
CASIGQMNTEAFF
>TRBV6-1|TRBJ1-2|few|TRBD1
TGTGCCAGTAAAACCGGGACAGGCGGCGGCTATGGCTACACCTTC
CASKTGTGGGYGYTF
>TRBV28|TRBJ1-2|-|TRBD1
TGTGCCAGCAGCCCGGGACAGTCCTCTGGCTACACCTTC
CASSPGQSSGYTF
>TRBV7-3|TRBJ2-1|-|TRBD2
TGTGCCAGCAGCCCTAGCAGCGGGGGTTACAATGAGCAGTTCTTC
CASSPSSGGYNEQFF
>TRBV28|TRBJ1-1|few|TRBD1
TGTGCCAGCAGTACCCGGACAGGGGGCACTGAAGCTTTCTTT
CASSTRTGGTEAFF
>TRBV6-1|TRBJ1-6|once|-
TGTGCCAGCAGTGATCTGGGGGGAAATTCACCCCTCCACTTT
CASSDLGGNSPLHF
>TRBV2|TRBJ2-7|-|TRBD1
TGTGCCTCTGCGGAGGGTCCGGACAGGGGGCGTTCGCAGTACTTC
CASAEGPDRGRSQYF
>TRBV5-1|TRBJ1-1|-|-
TGCGCCAGCAGCTCGCAAGCCACAGGGAACACTGAAGCTTTCTTT
CASSSQATGNTEAFF
>TRBV4-1|TRBJ2-7|-|-
TGCGCCAGCAGCCAAGAAGGCCAGGGTGCGTACGAGCAGTACTTC
CASSQEGQGAYEQYF
>TRBV5-1|TRBJ2-3|-|TRBD2
TGCGCCAGCAGCTTTGGTGCCGGGGGGACAGATACGCAGTATTTT
CASSFGAGGTDTQYF
>TRBV19|TRBJ1-5|-|-
TGTGCCAGTAGTATAGGCGGAGGAAGCAATCAGCCCCAGCATTTT
CASSIGGGSNQPQHF
>TRBV19|TRBJ1-5|-|-
TGTGCCAGTAGTATAGTTCAGGGTAGCAATCAGCCCCAGCATTTT
CASSIVQGSNQPQHF
>TRBV4-1|TRBJ2-2|-|-
TGCGCCAGCAGCCCCGTCGGGTCGGGCACCGGGGAGCTGTTTTTT
CASSPVGSGTGELFF
>TRBV4-1|TRBJ2-3|few|TRBD2
TGCGCCAGCAGCCAAGATGGGGCTAGCGGGGGCACAGATACGCAGTATTTT
CASSQDGASGGTDTQYF
>TRBV7-3|TRBJ1-6|once|TRBD1
TGTGCCAGCGCTGCAGGGGGCTATTCACCCCTCCACTTT
CASAAGGYSPLHF
>TRBV13|TRBJ2-2|-|-
TGTGCCAGCAGTCGAGTAGCTAGCGCCGGGGAGCTGTTTTTT
CASSRVASAGELFF
>TRBV7-8|TRBJ1-5|-|-
TGTGCCAGCAGCTTATCCGGGGTATACAATCAGCCCCAGCATTTT
CASSLSGVYNQPQHF
>TRBV19|TRBJ1-2|few|-
TGTGCCAGTAGTATTATCGGGGAGGGTCACTATGGCTACACCTTC
CASSIIGEGHYGYTF
>TRBV6-1|TRBJ2-7|-|-
TGTGCCAGCAGTGACACAGTTTACGAGCAGTACTTC
CASSDTVYEQYF
>TRBV2|TRBJ1-3|-|TRBD1
TGTGCCAGCAGTGAATATGCGACAGGGCCCTCTGGAAACACCATATATTTT
CASSEYATGPSGNTIYF
>TRBV28|TRBJ2-1|-|TRBD1
TGTGCCAGCAGTTACCAGGGGGATTACTCCTACAATGAGCAGTTCTTC
CASSYQGDYSYNEQFF
>TRBV29-1|TRBJ1-1|-|-
TGCAGCGTTGAAATCGGGAACACTGAAGCTTTCTTT
CSVEIGNTEAFF
>TRBV19|TRBJ1-2|-|-
TGTGCCAGTAGTATAGTTAGCAGTATACCTAACTATGGCTACACCTTC
CASSIVSSIPNYGYTF
>TRBV4-1|TRBJ1-2|-|TRBD1
TGCGCCAGCAGCCAAGTGGGACAGGGGAATTATGGCTACACCTTC
CASSQVGQGNYGYTF
>TRBV6-5|TRBJ1-2|-|TRBD1
TGTGCCAGCTTGAAACGGGGCAGGGGGCGCGGGGGCTACACCTTC
CASLKRGRGRGGYTF
>TRBV13|TRBJ2-7|once|TRBD2
TGTGCCAGCAGCCGGCTGGGGGGGGTGGGACCCTACGAGCAGTACTTC
CASSRLGGVGPYEQYF
>TRBV13|TRBJ2-1|-|-
TGTGCCAGCAGCTTGGGGGCCCCTACTCGAATCAATGAGCAGTTCTTC
CASSLGAPTRINEQFF
>TRBV5-1|TRBJ1-5|few|TRBD1
TGCGCCAGCAGCTTGGGGGACAGACTTAGCAATCAGCCCCAGCATTTT
CASSLGDRLSNQPQHF
>TRBV7-3|TRBJ2-3|-|TRBD2
TGTGCCAGCAGCCCCTCCCTAGCGGGGGGTAGCACAGATACGCAGTATTTT
CASSPSLAGGSTDTQYF
>TRBV7-2|TRBJ2-2|-|-
TGTGCCAGCAGCTTAGATCCCACTAGGGCCGGGGAGCTGTTTTTT
CASSLDPTRAGELFF
>TRBV6-1|TRBJ1-2|-|TRBD1
TGTGCCAGCAGTCAAGACAGGGGGGGTAACTATGGCTACACCTTC
CASSQDRGGNYGYTF
>TRBV9|TRBJ2-1|-|TRBD1
TGTGCCAGCAGCGTCCGGGACAGGTCCTACAATGAGCAGTTCTTC
CASSVRDRSYNEQFF
>TRBV5-6|TRBJ1-2|few|-
TGTGCCAGCAGCTTGGAAGGCAGGCCCTATGGCTACACCTTC
CASSLEGRPYGYTF
>TRBV4-1|TRBJ1-2|once|-
TGCGCCAGCAGCCAAGCGGCAGAGGGAGTTCGGGGCTACACCTTC
CASSQAAEGVRGYTF
>TRBV7-2|TRBJ1-3|-|-
TGTGCCAGCAGCTTAGCTCCTCTACCTGGAAACACCATATATTTT
CASSLAPLPGNTIYF
>TRBV7-2|TRBJ2-1|-|TRBD1
TGTGCCAGCAGCTCCGGGACAGGGGGCTACAATGAGCAGTTCTTC
CASSSGTGGYNEQFF
>TRBV6-1|TRBJ1-1|-|-
TGTGCCAGCAGACAGGGAGTAAACACTGAAGCTTTCTTT
CASRQGVNTEAFF
>TRBV25-1|TRBJ2-7|-|TRBD1
TGTGCCAGCAGTGAGGGGACAGGGGTTTATTGGCAGTACTTC
CASSEGTGVYWQYF
>TRBV2|TRBJ1-2|few|-
TGTGCCAGCAGCAATCCGGGACAATCATATGGCTACACCTTC
CASSNPGQSYGYTF
>TRBV19|TRBJ2-2|few|TRBD1
TGTGCCAGTAGTATAGGTGGAATTTGGGGACAGGTGAACACCGGGGAGCTGTTTTTT
CASSIGGIWGQVNTGELFF
>TRBV29-1|TRBJ2-2|-|-
TGCAGCGCCCACAGGGTGGGCACCGGGGAGCTGTTTTTT
CSAHRVGTGELFF
>TRBV10-1|TRBJ1-1|-|-
TGCGCCAGCAGTGCTTTACCGGGTTTGAACACTGAAGCTTTCTTT
CASSALPGLNTEAFF
>TRBV7-3|TRBJ1-1|once|-
TGTGCCAGCAGCCCCGCGGGGGGCGACACTGAAGCTTTCTTT
CASSPAGGDTEAFF
>TRBV6-5|TRBJ2-5|-|-
TGTGCCAGCAGCCTCACAGGGAAAAGGGAGACCCAGTACTTC
CASSLTGKRETQYF
>TRBV7-9|TRBJ1-1|-|TRBD1
TGTTCCAGCAGCCCCGCCCTTTACAGGGGGGCCAATGGGAACACTGAAGCTTTCTTT
CSSSPALYRGANGNTEAFF
>TRBV5-4|TRBJ1-2|-|-
TGTGCCAGCAGCTTGGCCCGGACAGCACTCTATGGCTACACCTTC
CASSLARTALYGYTF
>TRBV5-6|TRBJ1-5|few|TRBD1
TGTGCCAGCAGCCCGGGGACAGGCGGCAATCAGCCCCAGCATTTT
CASSPGTGGNQPQHF
>TRBV28|TRBJ1-2|-|-
TGTGCCAGCAGCCAAAGACTAAAGACCGGCCTTACGCTCTATGGCTACACCTTC
CASSQRLKTGLTLYGYTF
>TRBV7-9|TRBJ2-2|-|TRBD2
TGTGCCAGCAGCGGGACTAGCGGAGCCGGGGAGCTGTTTTTT
CASSGTSGAGELFF
>TRBV6-5|TRBJ1-2|-|TRBD1
TGTGCCAGCAGTCACGGACAGGGGCGTCTCCATGGCTACACCTTC
CASSHGQGRLHGYTF
>TRBV10-2|TRBJ2-3|-|TRBD2
TGCGCCAGCAGAGCGGGGAGCCTTGGCACGCAGTATTTT
CASRAGSLGTQYF
>TRBV6-5|TRBJ2-7|-|TRBD2
TGTGCCAGCACCCTACTAGCGGGGGCCACCTACGAGCAGTACTTC
CASTLLAGATYEQYF
>TRBV19|TRBJ1-5|few|-
TGTGCCAGTAGTTTAATGGCCAGTACCAATCAGCCCCAGCATTTT
CASSLMASTNQPQHF